This T cell receptor (beta chain) appears in the sequencing data of a study of neurological immune-mediated disorders. This clonotype has ten or more counts. As for time point: longitudinal time-point 1 (baseline). Unmatched junction bases numbered 3, after V lost 2 bases and J lost 5 bases. CDR3 size: 14 residues. The V gene's germline CDR1 is SGHRS and CDR2 YFSETQ. The cDNA was synthesized by means of template-switch 5'RACE, which was carried out with 10-nucleotide random UMIs. MiXCR, applied by TCRdb to the 5' RACE reads, yields one record per CDR3 protein. The sample carries some 77,000 distinct CDR3 sequences, about 13% recorded once.

Sequences were obtained from PBMCs. V is TRBV5-1 and J is TRBJ1-4; 7 bases line up with TRBD1. The TCR was taken from a female donor with HTLV-1-associated myelopathy (HAM/TSP). CDR3 coding DNA: TGCGCCAGCAGCTTAGGACAGGCAAATGAAAAACTGTTTTTT. Protein product: CASSLGQANEKLFF.